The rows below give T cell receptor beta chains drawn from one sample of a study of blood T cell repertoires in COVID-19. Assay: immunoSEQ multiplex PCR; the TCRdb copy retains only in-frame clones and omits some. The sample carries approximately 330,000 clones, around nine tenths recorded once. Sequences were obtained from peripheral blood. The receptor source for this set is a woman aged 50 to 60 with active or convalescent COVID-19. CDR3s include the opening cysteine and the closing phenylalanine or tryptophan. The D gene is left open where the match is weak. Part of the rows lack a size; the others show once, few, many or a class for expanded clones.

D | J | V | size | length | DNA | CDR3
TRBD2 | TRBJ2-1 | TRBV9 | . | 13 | TGTGCCAGCTCCGGGGGGGTATGGGATGAGCAGTTCTTC | CASSGGVWDEQFF
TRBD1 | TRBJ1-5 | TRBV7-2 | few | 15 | TGTGCCAGCAGCTTAGAACAGGGGATCAATCAGCCCCAGCATTTT | CASSLEQGINQPQHF
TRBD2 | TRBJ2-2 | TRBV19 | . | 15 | TGTGCCACCATGGAGGGTGGCGGGAGAGGCGGGGAGCTGTTTTTT | CATMEGGGRGGELFF
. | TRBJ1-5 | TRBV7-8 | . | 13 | TGTGCCAGCAGCCTCCGACAGAATCAGCCCCAGCATTTT | CASSLRQNQPQHF
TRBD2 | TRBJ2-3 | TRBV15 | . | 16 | TGTGCCACCAGCAGGACCAGCGGGGGTTTCACAGATACGCAGTATTTT | CATSRTSGGFTDTQYF
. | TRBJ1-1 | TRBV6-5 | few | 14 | TGTGCCAGCAGGCGACAGCGGGAGAACACTGAAGCTTTCTTT | CASRRQRENTEAFF
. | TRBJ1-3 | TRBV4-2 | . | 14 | TGTGCCAGCAGCCAAGGTCCAGATGGAAACACCATATATTTT | CASSQGPDGNTIYF
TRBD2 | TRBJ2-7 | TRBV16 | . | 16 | TGTGCCAGCAGCTTGACTAGCGGGAGGGGAAGGTACGAGCAGTACTTC | CASSLTSGRGRYEQYF
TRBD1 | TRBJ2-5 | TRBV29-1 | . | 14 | TGCAGCGTTGCGGGGACAGGGGGCCGAGAGACCCAGTACTTC | CSVAGTGGRETQYF
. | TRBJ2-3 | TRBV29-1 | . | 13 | TGCAGCGTTGACTCGCTATACACAGATACGCAGTATTTT | CSVDSLYTDTQYF
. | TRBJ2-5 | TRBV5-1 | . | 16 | TGCGCCAGCAGCTTGGCGGGCGCTAGCGTCCAAGAGACCCAGTACTTC | CASSLAGASVQETQYF
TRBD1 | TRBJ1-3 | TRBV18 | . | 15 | TGTGCCAGCTCAAGACAGGGAGGCTCTGGAAACACCATATATTTT | CASSRQGGSGNTIYF
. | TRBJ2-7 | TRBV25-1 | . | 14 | TGTGCCAGCCAGGGGTGGGGGAAGACTTACGAGCAGTACTTC | CASQGWGKTYEQYF
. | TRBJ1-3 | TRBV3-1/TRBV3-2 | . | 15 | TGTGCCAGCAGCCAAGAGTCAGGTTCTGGAAACACCATATATTTT | CASSQESGSGNTIYF
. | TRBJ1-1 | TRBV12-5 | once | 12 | TGTGCTAGTGGGGGACAACACACTGAAGCTTTCTTT | CASGGQHTEAFF
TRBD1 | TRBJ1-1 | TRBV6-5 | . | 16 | TGTGCCAGCAGTTTTCCACCCGGGACAGTGAACACTGAAGCTTTCTTT | CASSFPPGTVNTEAFF
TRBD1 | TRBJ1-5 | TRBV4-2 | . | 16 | TGTGCCAGCAGCCAAACCAGGGGGCAGGGCAATCAGCCCCAGCATTTT | CASSQTRGQGNQPQHF
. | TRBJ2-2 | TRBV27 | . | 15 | TGTGCCAGCACTGTGGGCCTTGGCGGGACCGGGGAGCTGTTTTTT | CASTVGLGGTGELFF
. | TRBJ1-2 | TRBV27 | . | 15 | TGTGCCAGCAGTTTACAGGGGCTGCAGAACTATGGCTACACCTTC | CASSLQGLQNYGYTF
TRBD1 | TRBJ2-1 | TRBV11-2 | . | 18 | TGTGCCAGCAGCTCGGGACAGTACTTATCGAGGAAGGATAATGAGCAGTTCTTC | CASSSGQYLSRKDNEQFF
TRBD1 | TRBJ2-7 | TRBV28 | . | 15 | TGTGCCAGCAGTGGTGGGACAGGGACCTCCTACGAGCAGTACTTC | CASSGGTGTSYEQYF
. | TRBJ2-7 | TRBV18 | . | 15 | TGTGCCAGCTCACCCGGAGGGGACGTGCGATACGAGCAGTACTTC | CASSPGGDVRYEQYF
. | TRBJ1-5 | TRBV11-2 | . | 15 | TGTGCCAGCAGCCGCCGGGGGGGGCAGAATCAGCCCCAGCATTTT | CASSRRGGQNQPQHF
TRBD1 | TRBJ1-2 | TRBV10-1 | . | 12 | TGCGCCAGCGTGGACAGGGGGCATGGCTACACCTTC | CASVDRGHGYTF
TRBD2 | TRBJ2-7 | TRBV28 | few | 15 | TGTGCCAGCAGTTCCACCGCTAGCGGATTTTACGAGCAGTACTTC | CASSSTASGFYEQYF
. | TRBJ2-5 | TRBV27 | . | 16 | TGTGCCAGCAGTCCATCCCAGGGTTCCCTTCAAGAGACCCAGTACTTC | CASSPSQGSLQETQYF
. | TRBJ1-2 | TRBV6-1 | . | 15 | TGTGCCAGCAGGGATCCCCGGGGTCCCACAGATGGCTACACCTTC | CASRDPRGPTDGYTF
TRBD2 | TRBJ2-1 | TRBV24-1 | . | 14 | TGTGCCACCAGTGACCAGGGACTAGGTAACGAGCAGTTCTTC | CATSDQGLGNEQFF
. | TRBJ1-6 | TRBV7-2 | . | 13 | TGTGCCAGCAGCCAAAATGTAGATTCACCCCTCCACTTT | CASSQNVDSPLHF
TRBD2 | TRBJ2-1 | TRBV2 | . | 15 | TGTGCCAGCAGTGAAAACGGGGGGAGGTACAATGAGCAGTTCTTC | CASSENGGRYNEQFF
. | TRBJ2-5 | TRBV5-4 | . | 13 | TGTGCCAGCAGCTTTGGGGGGCAAGAGACCCAGTACTTC | CASSFGGQETQYF
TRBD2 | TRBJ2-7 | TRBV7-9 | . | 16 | TGTGCCAGCAGCTTAGCGAAGGGGACTAGCGGTTACGAGCAGTACTTC | CASSLAKGTSGYEQYF
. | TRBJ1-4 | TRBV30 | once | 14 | TGTGCCTGGAACCCCGGGAGGGGCCCAGAAAAACTGTTTTTT | CAWNPGRGPEKLFF
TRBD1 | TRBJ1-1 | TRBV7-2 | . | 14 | TGTGCCAGCAGCATAGACAGGGGGATTACTGAAGCTTTCTTT | CASSIDRGITEAFF
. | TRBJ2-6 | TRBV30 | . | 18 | TGTGCCTGGAGTGTACGATGGGGGACTCGCTCTGGGGCCAACGTCCTGACTTTC | CAWSVRWGTRSGANVLTF
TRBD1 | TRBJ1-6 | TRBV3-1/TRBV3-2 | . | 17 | TGTGCCAGCAGCCAAGGAGGGGGCGGAGGGGGACGCTCACCCCTCCACTTT | CASSQGGGGGGRSPLHF
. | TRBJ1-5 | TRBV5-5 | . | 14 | TGTGCCAGCAGCAGAAACAGGGAGAGTCAGCCCCAGCATTTT | CASSRNRESQPQHF
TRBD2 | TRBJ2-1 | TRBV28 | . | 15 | TGTGCCAGCAGGCATTCGGGGGGCTCCTACAATGAGCAGTTCTTC | CASRHSGGSYNEQFF
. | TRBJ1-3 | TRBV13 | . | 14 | TGTGCCAGCAGCGGCCACAACTCTGGAAACACCATATATTTT | CASSGHNSGNTIYF
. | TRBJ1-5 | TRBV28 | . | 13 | TGTGCCAGCAGTCCAGGGACTTTTCAGCCCCAGCATTTT | CASSPGTFQPQHF
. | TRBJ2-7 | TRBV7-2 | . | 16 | TGTGCCAGCAGCGTCTACAGCGGGACAGGTACCTACGAGCAGTACTTC | CASSVYSGTGTYEQYF
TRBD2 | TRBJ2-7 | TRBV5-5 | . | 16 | TGTGCCAGCAGCTTCCTCGAGCGGGAGGGCCCAGGCGAGCAGTACTTC | CASSFLEREGPGEQYF
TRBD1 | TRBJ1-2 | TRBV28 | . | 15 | TGTGCCAGCAGTACCCGGGACAGGGCAGGATTCGGCTACACCTTC | CASSTRDRAGFGYTF
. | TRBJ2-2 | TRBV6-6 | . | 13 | TGTGCCAGCAGTGGTGGGGGCCCCGGGGAGCTGTTTTTT | CASSGGGPGELFF
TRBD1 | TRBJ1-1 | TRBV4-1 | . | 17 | TGCGCCAGCAGCCAAGATAGTGTGCCCCAGGGGGGAACTGAAGCTTTCTTT | CASSQDSVPQGGTEAFF
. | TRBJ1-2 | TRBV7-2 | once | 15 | TGTGCCAGCAGCTTAGCCGGGGGGGGCGGAGAAGAGAACACCTTC | CASSLAGGGGEENTF
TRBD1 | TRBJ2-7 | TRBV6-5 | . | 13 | TGTGCCAGCAGTCCTCAGGGGGCAAGGGAGCAGTACTTC | CASSPQGAREQYF
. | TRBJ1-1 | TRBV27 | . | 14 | TGTGCCAGCAGTTTGGCCCTAGGAGTCGCTGAAGCTTTCTTT | CASSLALGVAEAFF
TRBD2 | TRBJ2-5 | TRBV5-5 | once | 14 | TGTGCCAGCAGCCCGTGGGGGGGGTTGGAGACCCAGTACTTC | CASSPWGGLETQYF
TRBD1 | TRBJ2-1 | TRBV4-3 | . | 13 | TGCGCCAGCAGCCAGTTTACAGGGGATGAGCAGTTCTTC | CASSQFTGDEQFF
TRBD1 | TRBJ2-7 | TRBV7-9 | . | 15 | TGTGCCAGCAGCTTAGCCGGGACAGAATCCCACGAGCAGTACTTC | CASSLAGTESHEQYF
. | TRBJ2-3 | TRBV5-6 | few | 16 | TGTGCCAGCAGCTTGGCAGGGCTCACTAGCACAGATACGCAGTATTTT | CASSLAGLTSTDTQYF
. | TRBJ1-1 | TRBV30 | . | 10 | TGTGCCTGGTCTAGGGGGGAAGCTTTCTTT | CAWSRGEAFF
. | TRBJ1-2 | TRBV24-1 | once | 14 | TGTGCCACCAGTGATTTATCGGTGAACTATGGCTACACCTTC | CATSDLSVNYGYTF
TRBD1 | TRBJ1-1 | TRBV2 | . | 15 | TGTGCCAGCAGTGTCCTACAGGGGGTTGGCACTGAAGCTTTCTTT | CASSVLQGVGTEAFF